The 32 T cell receptor beta chains reported below all come from one sample, sequenced in a study of blood T cell repertoires in COVID-19. Sequencing used immunoSEQ multiplex PCR; TCRdb keeps in-frame clones, though not all of them. The sample yields approximately 360,000 clones, under 85% seen once. The sample comprised PBMCs or T cells enriched from blood (not recorded which). The source of these receptors is a woman aged 45-65 years who had recovered from COVID-19.

The chain uses TRBV2 and TRBJ1-5; TRBD1 might be the D (6 bases). The CDR3 runs to 14 residues. Per germline, CDR1 SNHLY and CDR2 FYNNEI. V was pared by 7 bases and J by 0 bases, with 10 bases between. The CDR3 coding sequence is TGTGCCAGCACGCGGGGGCTTAGCAATCAGCCCCAGCATTTT. This gives the protein CASTRGLSNQPQHF. The whole variable domain, remainder taken from reference TRBV2 and TRBJ1-5, is EPEVTQTPSHQVTQMGQEVILRCVPISNHLYFYWYRQILGQKVEFLVSFYNNEISEKSEIFDDQFSVERPDGSNFTLKIRSTKLEDSAMYFCASTRGLSNQPQHFGDGTRLSIL.

J is TRBJ2-1 and V is TRBV11-2; 8 positions agree with TRBD1. V was clipped by 1 base and J by 8 bases; unmatched bases: 4. The CDR3 loop spans 14 amino acids. Per germline, CDR1 SGHAT and CDR2 FQNNGV. The CDR3 loop reads CASSLVRGLHEQFF. Written as DNA, the CDR3 is TGTGCCAGCAGCTTAGTCAGGGGGCTTCATGAGCAGTTCTTC.

The V gene is TRBV2, the J gene TRBJ1-2, with D possibly being TRBD1 (6 bases). The length of the CDR3 is 14 residues. CDR1 SNHLY and CDR2 FYNNEI come from the germline V gene. Trimming cost V 0 bases and J 5 bases, with 10 bases left between them. The CDR3 region has the DNA TGTGCCAGCAGTGAAGCACAGGGCTGGTATGGCTACACCTTC. Amino acids: CASSEAQGWYGYTF.

V and J are TRBV7-2 and TRBJ2-7; 8 nucleotides agree with TRBD2. The CDR3 is 14 residues long. The J segment lost 4 bases and the V segment lost 5 bases, leaving 7 bases of the junction unmatched. The germline V gene encodes CDR1 SGHTA and CDR2 FQGNSA. This CDR3 is CASSPSGSGYEQYF. The DNA for the CDR3 is TGTGCCAGCAGCCCAAGCGGGAGTGGGTACGAGCAGTACTTC.

Notes on this clone: Other DNA sequences within the sample encode an identical CDR3. The rearrangement uses TRBV27 and TRBJ1-1; unclear D gene. The germline V gene encodes CDR1 MNHEY and CDR2 SMNVEV (reference sequence). The CDR3 runs 14 residues. V was shortened by 2 bases and J by 2 bases, with 9 bases between the two germline ends. CDR3 region: CASSLGGLNTEAFF. As DNA, the CDR3 is TGTGCCAGCAGTTTAGGTGGACTCAACACTGAAGCTTTCTTT.

The chain uses TRBV6-5 and TRBJ1-1, with D maybe TRBD1 (5 bases). Trimming shortened V by 7 bases and J by 1 base, and 10 bases separated the two germline ends. The germline V gene has CDR1 MNHEY and CDR2 SVGAGI. The CDR3 runs 13 residues. DNA for the CDR3: TGTGCCAGCATCGTCGGGGGGAACACTGAAGCTTTCTTT. This gives the protein CASIVGGNTEAFF.

The chain has TRBV11-3 and TRBJ2-3, with 7 bases identical to TRBD1. This CDR3 contains 15 residues. CDR1 and CDR2 from the germline V gene are SGHNT and YENEEA. Trimming took 5 bases from V and 1 from J; bases not matched to a gene: 6. CDR3 bases: TGTGCCAGCAGCCAAGGGACAGTTGGCACAGATACGCAGTATTTT. It is translated as CASSQGTVGTDTQYF.

This clone was found a few times. This chain links TRBV7-8 with TRBJ2-1; 7 bases are shared with TRBD2. The CDR3 consists of 15 residues. Germline-derived CDR1 and CDR2 are SGHVS and FQNEAQ. The ends lost 1 base at V and 7 bases at J; junction bases unmatched: 7. In DNA form, the CDR3 reads TGTGCCAGCAGCTTAGGGGGAGGGCCGGGTAATGAGCAGTTCTTC. It is translated as CASSLGGGPGNEQFF.

This chain connects TRBV30 to TRBJ2-7, with a weak D call TRBD2 (6 bases). The CDR3 length is 12 residues. Germline lookup yields CDR1 GTSNPN and CDR2 SVGIG (reference sequence). Trimming took off 4 bases at V and 1 base at J, with 8 bases between the two ends. The CDR3 loop reads CAWMGGSYEQYF. CDR3 nucleotide sequence: TGTGCCTGGATGGGAGGATCCTACGAGCAGTACTTC.

The chain uses TRBV11-1 and TRBJ1-1, with TRBD1 matching over 10 bases. The trim removed 2 bases at V and 4 bases at J, leaving 4 bases unmatched. The CDR3 spans 15 residues. In germline, CDR1 is SGHAT, CDR2 FQDESV (reference sequence). CDR3 nucleotides: TGTGCCAGCAGCTTATGGGGACAGGGGAGCACTGAAGCTTTCTTT. It yields the protein CASSLWGQGSTEAFF.

The CDR3 protein is CASSSQPTGVNSNQPQHF. The CDR3 region has the DNA TGTGCCAGCAGTTCTCAGCCAACAGGGGTAAATAGCAATCAGCCCCAGCATTTT. This rearrangement joins TRBV27 to TRBJ1-5, with 7 bases fitting TRBD1. Trimming at V came to 4 bases and at J to 0 bases, leaving 12 bases not matched to a gene. CDR3 length: 18 residues. The germline V gene encodes CDR1 MNHEY and CDR2 SMNVEV (reference sequence).

The V gene is TRBV7-2, the J gene TRBJ1-1; maybe TRBD1 (5 bases). The CDR3 runs to 15 residues. Germline V lookup: CDR1 SGHTA, CDR2 FQGNSA. V lost 3 bases to trimming and J lost 1 base, with 12 bases between them. The CDR3 coding sequence is TGTGCCAGCAGCTTGGGGGGAGGGAGGAACACTGAAGCTTTCTTT. Translating it yields CASSLGGGRNTEAFF.

This clone occurred once. The chain recombines TRBV3-1 (or the pseudogene TRBV3-2) with TRBJ2-5; D is uncertain. V was clipped by 4 bases and J by 4 bases, with 7 bases between them. The CDR3 is 12 residues long. Germline lookup yields CDR1 LGHDT and CDR2 YNNKEL (reference sequence). The CDR3 spells CASSPLPETQYF. CDR3 nucleotides: TGTGCCAGCAGCCCTCTCCCAGAGACCCAGTACTTC.

This chain connects TRBV2 to TRBJ2-1; 9 nucleotides match TRBD1. Per the germline V gene, CDR1 is SNHLY and CDR2 is FYNNEI. CDR3 length equals 15 residues. With V trimmed by 6 bases and J by 1 base, 4 bases remained unmatched. The CDR3 region has the DNA TGTGCCAGCAGGGTCGACAGGGGGTCCTACAATGAGCAGTTCTTC. Its protein product is CASRVDRGSYNEQFF.

The chain joins TRBV30 to TRBJ2-3; TRBD2 matches at 9 bases. The CDR3 has 14 amino acids. Germline CDR1 and CDR2: GTSNPN and SVGIG (reference sequence). V lost 8 bases, J lost 2 bases, and 8 bases stayed unmatched. This CDR3 is CAEGGGGATDTQYF. The CDR3, as DNA: TGTGCCGAAGGGGGCGGGGGGGCCACAGATACGCAGTATTTT.

This chain links TRBV2 with TRBJ1-2, with TRBD1 matching over 7 bases. Germline-derived CDR1 and CDR2 are SNHLY and FYNNEI. Trimming took 8 bases from V and 6 from J; bases not matched to a gene: 9. This CDR3 contains 13 residues. CDR3 protein: CASLRTGGNGYTF. Written as DNA, the CDR3 is TGTGCCAGCCTCAGGACAGGAGGAAATGGCTACACCTTC. Full variable domain (outside the CDR3, taken from reference TRBV2 and TRBJ1-2): EPEVTQTPSHQVTQMGQEVILRCVPISNHLYFYWYRQILGQKVEFLVSFYNNEISEKSEIFDDQFSVERPDGSNFTLKIRSTKLEDSAMYFCASLRTGGNGYTFGSGTRLTVV.

The CDR3 bases are TGTGCCAGCTCGCCAACGGTGAATACTAGACAGAACACTGAAGCTTTCTTT. Its translation is CASSPTVNTRQNTEAFF. V is TRBV18 and J is TRBJ1-1; D call uncertain. This CDR3 is 17 amino acids long. The V and J ends lost 6 bases and 1 base respectively, with 21 bases between them. Germline V lookup: CDR1 KGHSH, CDR2 LQKENI.

The chain joins TRBV20-1 to TRBJ1-2; possibly TRBD1 for D (6 bases). From germline, CDR1 is DFQATT and CDR2 SNEGSKA (reference sequence). The CDR3 loop spans 12 amino acids. Trimming shortened V by 3 bases and J by 6 bases, and 11 bases separated the two germline ends. In DNA form, the CDR3 reads TGCAGTGCTAGTAGGACAGTCAATGGCTACACCTTC. It encodes CSASRTVNGYTF.

The V and J genes are TRBV7-8 and TRBJ2-5; TRBD2 aligns across 8 bases. There are 16 residues in the CDR3. V dropped 1 base and J dropped 4; count of bases not matched to a gene: 8. Germline lookup yields CDR1 SGHVS and CDR2 FQNEAQ. CDR3 amino acids: CASSLGTAGVVETQYF. As DNA, the CDR3 is TGTGCCAGCAGCTTAGGTACAGCGGGAGTTGTAGAGACCCAGTACTTC.

This chain joins TRBV7-2 and TRBJ2-3, with 9 bases aligning to TRBD2. Trimming removed 1 base from V and 4 bases from J; junction bases left unmatched: 3. The CDR3 is 15 residues long. Germline values: CDR1 SGHTA, CDR2 FQGNSA. The CDR3 loop is CASSLGTSGSDTQYF. CDR3 sequence (DNA): TGTGCCAGCAGCTTAGGCACTAGCGGGTCAGATACGCAGTATTTT.

J is TRBJ2-3 and V is TRBV7-2, with a possible D match to TRBD1 (6 bases). This CDR3 has 15 residues. Between the trimmed V and J ends, which lost 5 bases and 2 bases, there was a span of 14 bases. CDR1 and CDR2 (germline): SGHTA, FQGNSA. The CDR3 DNA follows: TGTGCCAGCAGCCCCCTTCTGGGGGCCACAGATACGCAGTATTTT. Translation: CASSPLLGATDTQYF.

The DNA for the CDR3 is TGTGCCAGCAGGGATACAGGTCCCTATGGCTACACCTTC. The encoded protein is CASRDTGPYGYTF. This chain links TRBV28 with TRBJ1-2; tentatively, D is TRBD1 (5 bases). The CDR3 has 13 residues. V was shortened by 6 bases and J by 4 bases, with 12 bases between the two germline ends. CDR1 is MDHEN and CDR2 is SYDVKM in the germline V gene.

The gene calls are TRBV9 and TRBJ1-2; D is ambiguous. Germline V gives CDR1 SGDLS, CDR2 YYNGEE. The CDR3 covers 13 residues. V lost 3 bases to trimming and J lost 7 bases, with 13 bases between them. CDR3 amino acids: CASSGPGAGGYTF. CDR3 nucleotide sequence: TGTGCCAGCAGCGGCCCCGGTGCGGGTGGCTACACCTTC.

About this clone: Distinct nucleotide sequences in the sample also encode this CDR3. The chain carries TRBV30 and TRBJ1-2; no firm D call. Trimming pared 0 bases from V and 0 bases from J, leaving 11 bases between. Germline lookup yields CDR1 GTSNPN and CDR2 SVGIG (reference sequence). CDR3 length: 15 amino acids. CDR3 bases: TGTGCCTGGAGTGTCCAAGGAGGGACTAACTATGGCTACACCTTC. Protein product: CAWSVQGGTNYGYTF.

The rearrangement links TRBV5-6 to TRBJ1-1, with D possibly matching TRBD1 (5 bases). From germline, CDR1 is SGHDT and CDR2 YYEEEE. The CDR3 is made up of 15 amino acids. Trimming removed 4 bases from V and 5 bases from J, with 18 bases in between. CDR3 region: CASSRVGAGYTEAFF. Here the CDR3 DNA reads TGTGCCAGCAGCAGGGTAGGGGCGGGGTATACTGAAGCTTTCTTT.

The chain employs TRBV27 and TRBJ1-2, with 10 bases matching TRBD1. There are 15 residues in the CDR3. Germline CDR1 and CDR2: MNHEY and SMNVEV (reference sequence). V dropped 0 bases and J dropped 8; count of bases not matched to a gene: 6. CDR3 in DNA: TGTGCCAGCAGTTTATCGACAGGGGGCTCTAAAGGCTACACCTTC. Its protein product is CASSLSTGGSKGYTF.

The chain combines TRBV9 with TRBJ2-2; 16 bases are shared with TRBD2. CDR3 length equals 19 residues. V dropped 4 bases and J dropped 4; count of bases not matched to a gene: 10. Germline CDR1 is SGDLS and CDR2 is YYNGEE. CDR3 in DNA: TGTGCCAGCAGCCCCGGGGGACTAGCGGGGGGGCCGCGCACCGGGGAGCTGTTTTTT. Translating gives CASSPGGLAGGPRTGELFF. The full variable domain, its missing parts supplied by reference TRBV9 and TRBJ2-2, is DSGVTQTPKHLITATGQRVTLRCSPRSGDLSVYWYQQSLDQGLQFLIQYYNGEERAKGNILERFSAQQFPDLHSELNLSSLELGDSALYFCASSPGGLAGGPRTGELFFGEGSRLTVL.

V usage is TRBV7-8 and J usage is TRBJ1-5; D is ambiguous. V was cut by 5 bases and J by 3 bases, with 11 bases left in between. Per germline, CDR1 SGHVS and CDR2 FQNEAQ. The CDR3 sequence is 14 residues long. CDR3 sequence (DNA): TGTGCCAGCAGCCGAGACACAAACAATCAGCCCCAGCATTTT. This translates into CASSRDTNNQPQHF.

The J gene is TRBJ2-1, the V gene TRBV7-9; TRBD1 matches at 7 bases. This CDR3 has 13 residues. Germline-derived CDR1 and CDR2 are SEHNR and FQNEAQ (reference sequence). After removal of 7 bases from V and 8 bases from J, the junction contained 8 bases not matched to a gene. The CDR3 spells CASKMTGIDEQFF. The CDR3 region has the DNA TGTGCCAGCAAGATGACAGGGATAGATGAGCAGTTCTTC.

The V call is TRBV6-6, the J call TRBJ2-7; TRBD1 might be the D (6 bases). V was cut by 0 bases and J by 6 bases, with 12 bases left in between. This CDR3 region has 14 residues. Germline V gene data show CDR1 as MNHNY and CDR2 as SVGAGI (reference sequence). The CDR3 nucleotides are TGTGCCAGCAGTTACTCTACAGGGATCGTCGAGCAGTACTTC. Translation: CASSYSTGIVEQYF.

The V call is TRBV5-1, the J call TRBJ2-5, with D tentatively TRBD2 (5 bases). Germline-derived CDR1 and CDR2 are SGHRS and YFSETQ. The V end was cut by 2 bases, the J end by 3 bases, with 14 bases between. The CDR3 is made up of 15 amino acids. The CDR3 loop reads CASSFPGLGEETQYF. The CDR3 region has the DNA TGCGCCAGCAGCTTCCCCGGGTTGGGAGAAGAGACCCAGTACTTC.

This sequence joins TRBV18 and TRBJ1-2; D is unclear. Looked up from germline, CDR1 is KGHSH and CDR2 is LQKENI. V lost 4 bases and J 5 bases, leaving 11 bases between the germline ends. The CDR3 runs to 13 residues. CDR3 loop: CASSQNQVYGYTF. In DNA form, the CDR3 reads TGTGCCAGCTCACAGAACCAGGTTTATGGCTACACCTTC.